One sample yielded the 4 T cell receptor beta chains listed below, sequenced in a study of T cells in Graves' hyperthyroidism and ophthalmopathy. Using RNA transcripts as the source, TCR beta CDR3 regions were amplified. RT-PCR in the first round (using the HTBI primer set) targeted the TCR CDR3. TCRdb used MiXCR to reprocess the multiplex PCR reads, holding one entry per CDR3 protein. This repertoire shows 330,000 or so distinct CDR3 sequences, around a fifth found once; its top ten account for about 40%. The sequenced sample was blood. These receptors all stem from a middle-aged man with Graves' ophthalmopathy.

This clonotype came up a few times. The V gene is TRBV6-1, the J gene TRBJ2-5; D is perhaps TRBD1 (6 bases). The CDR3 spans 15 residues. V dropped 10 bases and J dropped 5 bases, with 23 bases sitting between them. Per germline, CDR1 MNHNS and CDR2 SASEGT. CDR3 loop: CATKSAGAGDETQYF. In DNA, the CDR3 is TGTGCCACCAAATCGGCAGGGGCCGGGGATGAGACCCAGTACTTC.

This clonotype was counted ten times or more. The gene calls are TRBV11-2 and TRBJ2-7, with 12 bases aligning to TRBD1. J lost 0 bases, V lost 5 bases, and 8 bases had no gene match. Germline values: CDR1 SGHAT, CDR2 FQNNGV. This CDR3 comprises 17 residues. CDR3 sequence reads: CASSLGTGGKVSYEQYF. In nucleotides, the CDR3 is TGTGCCAGCAGCCTGGGGACAGGGGGCAAAGTCTCCTACGAGCAGTACTTC.

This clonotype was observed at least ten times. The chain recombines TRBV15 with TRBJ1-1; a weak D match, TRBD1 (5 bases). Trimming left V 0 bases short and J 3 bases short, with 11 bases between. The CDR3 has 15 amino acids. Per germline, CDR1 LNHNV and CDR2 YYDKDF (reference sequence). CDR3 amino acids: CATSRDQGMDTEAFF. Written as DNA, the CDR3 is TGTGCCACCAGCAGAGATCAGGGTATGGACACTGAAGCTTTCTTT.

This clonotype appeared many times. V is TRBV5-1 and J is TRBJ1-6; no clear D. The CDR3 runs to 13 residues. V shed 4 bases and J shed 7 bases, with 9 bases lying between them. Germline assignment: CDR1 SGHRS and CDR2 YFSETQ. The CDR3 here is CASSPQENSPLHF. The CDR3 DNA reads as TGCGCCAGCAGCCCCCAGGAGAATTCACCCCTCCACTTT.